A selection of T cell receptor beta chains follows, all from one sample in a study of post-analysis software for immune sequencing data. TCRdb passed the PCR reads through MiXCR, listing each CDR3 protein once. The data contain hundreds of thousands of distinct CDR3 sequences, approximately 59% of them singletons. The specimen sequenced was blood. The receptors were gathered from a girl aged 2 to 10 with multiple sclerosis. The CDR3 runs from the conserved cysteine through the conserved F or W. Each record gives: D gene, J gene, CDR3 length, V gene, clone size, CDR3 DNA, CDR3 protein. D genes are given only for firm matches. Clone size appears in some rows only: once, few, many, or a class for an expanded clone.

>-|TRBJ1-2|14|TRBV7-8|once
TGTGCCAGCAGCGCGTGGGGGGCGACCTATGGCTACACCTTC
CASSAWGATYGYTF
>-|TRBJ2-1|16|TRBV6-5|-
TGTGCCAGCAGTTACTCCGCCGGGACAACGAACAATGGGCAGTTCTTC
CASSYSAGTTNNGQFF
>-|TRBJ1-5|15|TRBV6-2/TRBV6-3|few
TGTGCCAGCAGTTATGGGCCTTATAGCAATCAGCCCCAGCATTTT
CASSYGPYSNQPQHF
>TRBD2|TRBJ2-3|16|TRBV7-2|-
TGTGCCAGCAGCTTAGCCTGGGACTACAGCACAGATACGCAGTATTTT
CASSLAWDYSTDTQYF
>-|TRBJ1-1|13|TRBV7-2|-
TGTGCCAGCAGCCAAGGATGGTGGACTGAAGCTTTCTTT
CASSQGWWTEAFF
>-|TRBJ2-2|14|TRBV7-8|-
TGTGCCAGCAGCTTATACTCAAACACCGGGGAGCTGTTTTTT
CASSLYSNTGELFF
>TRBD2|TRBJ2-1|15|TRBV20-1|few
TGCAGTGCTGGATTAACTAGCGGTTGGGGCACGGCGCAGTTCTTC
CSAGLTSGWGTAQFF
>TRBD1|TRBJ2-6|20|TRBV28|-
TGTGCCAGCAGTTTATGGTGGGACAGGGGGGGTCCCTCTGGGGCCAACGTCCTGACTTTC
CASSLWWDRGGPSGANVLTF
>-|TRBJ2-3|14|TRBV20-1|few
TGCAGTGCTAGAGATCGGCTAAAACCAGATACGCAGTATTTT
CSARDRLKPDTQYF
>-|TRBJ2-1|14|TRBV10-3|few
TGTGCCATCAGCCGACTCGGGCCCTCGGGTGAGCAGTTCTTC
CAISRLGPSGEQFF
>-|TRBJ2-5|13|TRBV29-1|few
TGCAGCGTTATTTCAGGGTTCCAAGAGACCCAGTACTTC
CSVISGFQETQYF
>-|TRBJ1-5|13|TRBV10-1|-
TGCGCCAGCAGTGACAATCTGGGGCAGCCCCAGCATTTT
CASSDNLGQPQHF
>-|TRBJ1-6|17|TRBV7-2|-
TGTGCCAGCAGCTTACGAACACAGGGTAGAACTAATTCACCCCTCCACTTT
CASSLRTQGRTNSPLHF
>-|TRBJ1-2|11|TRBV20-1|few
TGCAGTGGACGGAGTGGAGATGGCTACACCTTC
CSGRSGDGYTF
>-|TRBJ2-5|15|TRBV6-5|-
TGTGCCAGCAGTTACATCCAGGGGTCGCAAGAGACCCAGTACTTC
CASSYIQGSQETQYF
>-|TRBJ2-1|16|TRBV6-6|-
TGTGCCAGCAGAATCACCCGACAGGCGGCGTACAATGAGCAGTTCTTC
CASRITRQAAYNEQFF
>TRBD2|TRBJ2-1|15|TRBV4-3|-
TGCGCCAGCAGCCTTATAGCGGGGGGCATCAATGAGCAGTTCTTC
CASSLIAGGINEQFF
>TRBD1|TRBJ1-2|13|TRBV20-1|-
TGCAGTGCTAGAGATCAGGGGGACTATGGCTACACCTTC
CSARDQGDYGYTF
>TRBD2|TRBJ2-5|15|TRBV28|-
TGTGCCAGCAGATCCCCCGGGGGGGCTCAAGAGACCCAGTACTTC
CASRSPGGAQETQYF
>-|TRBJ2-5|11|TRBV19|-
TGTGCCAGTAGGTTCGGGGAGACCCAGTACTTC
CASRFGETQYF
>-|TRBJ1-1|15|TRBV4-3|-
TGCGCCAGCAGCCAAAACAGTTACCCGGACACTGAAGCTTTCTTT
CASSQNSYPDTEAFF
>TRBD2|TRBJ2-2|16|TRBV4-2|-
TGTGCCAGCAGCCACCGAACGCGGGAGAGCACCGGGGAGCTGTTTTTT
CASSHRTRESTGELFF
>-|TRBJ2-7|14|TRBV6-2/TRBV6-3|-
TGTGCCAGCAGTTCGGGACCGAGCTCCTACGAGCAGTACTTC
CASSSGPSSYEQYF
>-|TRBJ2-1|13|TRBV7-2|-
TGTGCCAGCAGCCAGAGAAATTGCAATGAGCAGTTCTTC
CASSQRNCNEQFF
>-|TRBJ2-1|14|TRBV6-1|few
TGTGCCAGCAGTGCAGACAGCTCCTACAATGAGCAGTTCTTC
CASSADSSYNEQFF
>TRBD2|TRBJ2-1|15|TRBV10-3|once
TGTGCCATCAGTGAAGGACTAGGGGTCAACAATGAGCAGTTCTTC
CAISEGLGVNNEQFF
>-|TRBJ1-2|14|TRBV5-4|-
TGTGCCAGCAGCTTAGGGGTACAGGACTATGGCTACACCTTC
CASSLGVQDYGYTF
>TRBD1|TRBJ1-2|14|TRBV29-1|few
TGCAGCGTTGAACCGGACAGGCTAGCCTATGGCTACACCTTC
CSVEPDRLAYGYTF
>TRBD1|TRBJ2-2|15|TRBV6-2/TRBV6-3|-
TGTGCCTGCGATCCGGGGACAGGGGGTTCCGGGGAGCTGTTTTTT
CACDPGTGGSGELFF
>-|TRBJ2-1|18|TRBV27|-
TGTGCCAGCAGTTTATTAGGTGGGAGGGGGCCTCTGGGGAATGAGCAGTTCTTC
CASSLLGGRGPLGNEQFF
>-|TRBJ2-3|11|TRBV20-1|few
TGCAGTGCCGGATTTCGAGATACGCAGTATTTT
CSAGFRDTQYF
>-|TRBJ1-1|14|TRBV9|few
TGTGCCAGCAGCGTAGTGAGGGGTCGGACTGAAGCTTTCTTT
CASSVVRGRTEAFF
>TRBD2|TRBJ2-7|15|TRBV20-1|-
TGCAGTGCTCTCGGCCTGACTAGCGGGAGCTACGAGCAGTACTTC
CSALGLTSGSYEQYF
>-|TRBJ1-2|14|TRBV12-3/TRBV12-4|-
TGTGCCAGCGGCCAGGCTGGACTTTACTATGGCTACACCTTC
CASGQAGLYYGYTF
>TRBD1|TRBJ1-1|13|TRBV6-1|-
TGTGCCAGCGGGGGACAGGCGAACACTGAAGCTTTCTTT
CASGGQANTEAFF
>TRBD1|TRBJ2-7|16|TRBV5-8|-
TGTGCCAGCAGTACGAAAACCGGACAGGGAGCCTACGAGCAGTACTTC
CASSTKTGQGAYEQYF
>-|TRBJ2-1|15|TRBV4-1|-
TGCGCCAGCAGCCACTCATACGGACAGTACAATGAGCAGTTCTTC
CASSHSYGQYNEQFF
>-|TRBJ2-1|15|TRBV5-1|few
TGCGCCAGCAGCTTGTCCTCGGGCCTAGACAATGAGCAGTTCTTC
CASSLSSGLDNEQFF
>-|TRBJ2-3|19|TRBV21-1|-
TGTGCCAGCAGCCACCGTTCGGGGACAGGGAGGGCTAGCACAGATACGCAGTATTTT
CASSHRSGTGRASTDTQYF
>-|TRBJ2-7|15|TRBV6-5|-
TGTGCCAGCAGTTACTCGGGATACCAGGACTACGAGCAGTACTTC
CASSYSGYQDYEQYF
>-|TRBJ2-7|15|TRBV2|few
TGTGCCAGCAGTGAAGTGGCGGACTATTCCTACGAGCAGTACTTC
CASSEVADYSYEQYF
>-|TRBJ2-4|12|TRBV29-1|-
TGCAGCGTGGTCTTCCAGGGCGCCATTCAGTACTTC
CSVVFQGAIQYF
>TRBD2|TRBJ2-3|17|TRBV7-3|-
TGTGCCAGCCAAGAAGCGGGGCGGCGCGGTAGCACAGATACGCAGTATTTT
CASQEAGRRGSTDTQYF
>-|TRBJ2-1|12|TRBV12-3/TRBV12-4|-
TGTGCCAGCAGCCCTACACAGGGAGGGCAGTTCTTC
CASSPTQGGQFF
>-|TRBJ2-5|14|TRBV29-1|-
TGCAGCGTTGAAATCGCAACAGTTGAAGAGACCCAGTACTTC
CSVEIATVEETQYF
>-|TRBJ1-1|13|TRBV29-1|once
TGCAGCGCAGTAGGCACAATGAACACTGAAGCTTTCTTT
CSAVGTMNTEAFF
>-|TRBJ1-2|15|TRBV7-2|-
TGTGCCAGCAGCTTTGTGTCAGGATCCTGGGATGGCTACACCTTC
CASSFVSGSWDGYTF
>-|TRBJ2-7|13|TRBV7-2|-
TGTGCCAGCAGCTTAGAAGTGAACTACGAGCAGTACTTC
CASSLEVNYEQYF
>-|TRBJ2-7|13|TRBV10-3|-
TGTGCCATCAGTGAGGGGAGCTCCTACGAGCAGTACTTC
CAISEGSSYEQYF
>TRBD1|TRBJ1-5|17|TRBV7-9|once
TGTGCCAGCAGCTTAGCGGCCCTTGACAGGGGAAATCAGCCCCAGCATTTT
CASSLAALDRGNQPQHF
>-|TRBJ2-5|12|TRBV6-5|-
TGTGCCAGCGGAACAGATCAAGAGACCCAGTACTTC
CASGTDQETQYF